The 30 T cell receptor beta chains given below trace back to one sample, sequenced in a study of shared T cell receptors in the human thymus. Generated by immunoSEQ multiplex PCR, the TCRdb table keeps only in-frame clones and is missing some. Of more than 550,000 clones in the sample, approximately 89% are singletons; the top ten hold 0.0094%. The data also belong to a second study, concerning human thymus T cells.

The specimen was thymocytes. These receptors were obtained from a boy younger than two with a congenital heart defect.

The chain recombines TRBV19 with TRBJ1-5, with TRBD1 matching over 7 bases. Losses at the gene ends were 3 bases for V and 4 bases for J; bases not matched to a gene: 6. The CDR3 length is 15 residues. The germline V gene encodes CDR1 LNHDA and CDR2 SQIVND (reference sequence). The CDR3, as DNA: TGTGCCAGTAGTATGGGGACAGCCTGGAATCAGCCCCAGCATTTT. Amino acid sequence: CASSMGTAWNQPQHF.

This chain's CDR3 is CASSVDRVGTEAFF. In nucleotides, the CDR3 is TGCGCCAGCAGCGTAGACAGGGTGGGCACTGAAGCTTTCTTT. This chain joins TRBV5-1 and TRBJ1-1, with 7 positions matching TRBD1. The CDR3 totals 14 residues. Germline values: CDR1 SGHRS, CDR2 YFSETQ. J lost 4 bases, V lost 4 bases, and 7 bases had no gene match. The full variable domain, with the rest looked up from reference TRBV5-1 and TRBJ1-1, is KAGVTQTPRYLIKTRGQQVTLSCSPISGHRSVSWYQQTPGQGLQFLFEYFSETQRNKGNFPGRFSGRQFSNSRSEMNVSTLELGDSALYLCASSVDRVGTEAFFGQGTRLTVV.

As DNA, the CDR3 is TGTGCCAGCAGCCCCCGGGACAGGGGCGTTTATAGCAATCAGCCCCAGCATTTT. Translated: CASSPRDRGVYSNQPQHF. The rearrangement uses TRBV7-6 and TRBJ1-5; 10 positions match TRBD1. Germline-derived CDR1 and CDR2 are SGHVS and FNYEAQ. The CDR3 is 18 amino acids. With 5 bases clipped from V and 0 bases from J, the junction kept 10 bases outside the gene matches.

J is TRBJ2-2 and V is TRBV4-2, with D maybe TRBD1 (5 bases). The CDR3 consists of 14 residues. Germline V lookup: CDR1 LGHNA, CDR2 YNFKEQ. Trimming stripped 0 bases from V and 4 bases from J, with 6 bases between. In DNA, the CDR3 is TGTGCCAGCAGCCAAGATAGGGGCACCGGGGAGCTGTTTTTT. Protein product: CASSQDRGTGELFF.

In its sample, this clone was seen once. The chain carries TRBV28 and TRBJ2-5, with D possibly matching TRBD1 (6 bases). The end of the DNA fits TRBJ2-7 better, so the J call may be wrong. CDR1 and CDR2 (germline): MDHEN, SYDVKM. The length of the CDR3 is 18 residues. The CDR3 region has the DNA TGTGCCAGCAGTTTATCCCCCCGCAGACAGGTTTTCACCTACGAGCAGTACTTC. It translates to CASSLSPRRQVFTYEQYF.

This chain links TRBV5-6 with TRBJ2-7, with TRBD1 matching over 7 bases. There are 18 residues in the CDR3. Germline V gene data show CDR1 as SGHDT and CDR2 as YYEEEE. V was pared by 4 bases and J by 0 bases, with 16 bases of the junction left unmatched. The DNA of the CDR3 is TGTGCCAGCAGCGTCTACCGGGACAGCCCTAAGAGCTCCTACGAGCAGTACTTC. Encoded protein: CASSVYRDSPKSSYEQYF.

The chain couples TRBV9 to TRBJ2-5, with 11 bases matching TRBD2. The germline V gene encodes CDR1 SGDLS and CDR2 YYNGEE. The CDR3 is 15 residues long. J gave up 5 bases and V 0 bases, and 3 bases lay outside the gene matches. CDR3 nucleotides: TGTGCCAGCAGCGTAGAGACTAGCGGGGTTGAGACCCAGTACTTC. Translated, it gives CASSVETSGVETQYF.

A word on this clone: In the same sample, other DNA sequences code for this CDR3. This chain links TRBV13 with TRBJ2-7, with a weak D call TRBD2 (5 bases). Trimming stripped 0 bases from V and 6 bases from J, with 6 bases between. The germline CDR1 and CDR2 sequences are PRHDT and FYEKMQ (reference sequence). The CDR3 is made up of 12 amino acids. CDR3 sequence: CASSLGGGEQYF. The CDR3 region has the DNA TGTGCCAGCAGCTTAGGCGGAGGCGAGCAGTACTTC. The full variable domain, its missing parts supplied by reference TRBV13 and TRBJ2-7, is AAGVIQSPRHLIKEKRETATLKCYPIPRHDTVYWYQQGPGQDPQFLISFYEKMQSDKGSIPDRFSAQQFSDYHSELNMSSLELGDSALYFCASSLGGGEQYFGPGTRLTVT.

The CDR3 is CASSLPLGPYNEQFF. CDR3 sequence (DNA): TGTGCCAGCAGTCTTCCCCTTGGGCCCTACAATGAGCAGTTCTTC. This chain links TRBV11-2 with TRBJ2-1; no firm D call. Germline V lookup: CDR1 SGHAT, CDR2 FQNNGV. This CDR3 has 15 amino acids. The ends were cut back, 6 bases at V and 2 bases at J, with 14 bases in the middle.

This chain joins TRBV7-9 and TRBJ2-1; 9 bases are shared with TRBD1. The CDR3 consists of 18 residues. With 1 base clipped from V and 4 bases from J, the junction kept 11 bases outside the gene matches. Germline V lookup: CDR1 SEHNR, CDR2 FQNEAQ (reference sequence). CDR3 in DNA: TGTGCCAGCAGCTTAGGCGACTACAGGGGGCTAGCGTACAATGAGCAGTTCTTC. It specifies CASSLGDYRGLAYNEQFF.

This chain uses TRBV7-2 with TRBJ2-7; TRBD2 agrees at 9 bases. Germline V gives CDR1 SGHTA, CDR2 FQGNSA. V lost 4 bases to trimming and J lost 3 bases; unmatched junction nucleotides: 7. The CDR3 covers 15 residues. CDR3 nucleotide sequence: TGTGCCAGCAGCTCAACCGGGACTAGCTTCTACGAGCAGTACTTC. Its translation: CASSSTGTSFYEQYF.

The chain has TRBV5-6 and TRBJ2-5, with 12 positions matching TRBD2. CDR1 and CDR2 (germline): SGHDT, YYEEEE. Germline trimming cut 0 bases from V and 5 bases from J; bases unmatched to any gene: 11. The CDR3 has 18 residues. The CDR3: CASSLGWASGGAGETQYF. The DNA of the CDR3 is TGTGCCAGCAGCTTGGGTTGGGCTAGCGGGGGGGCAGGTGAGACCCAGTACTTC.

The chain uses TRBV19 and TRBJ1-5, with 7 positions matching TRBD1. CDR3 length: 16 amino acids. V shed 8 bases, J shed 5 bases, and the junction held 15 bases outside the gene matches. CDR1 and CDR2 (germline): LNHDA, SQIVND (reference sequence). The CDR3 DNA reads as TGTGCCAGTGAGGGGACAGCTTCCCGAGAGGATCAGCCCCAGCATTTT. Residues: CASEGTASREDQPQHF.

CDR3 sequence: CASSLFFTSGSSYEQYF. The CDR3 nucleotides read TGTGCCAGCAGCTTATTCTTTACTAGCGGGAGCTCCTACGAGCAGTACTTC. The rearrangement links TRBV7-2 to TRBJ2-7; 11 nucleotides line up with TRBD2. V lost 2 bases and J lost 0; bases outside the gene matches: 6. The CDR3 runs 17 residues. The germline gives CDR1 SGHTA, CDR2 FQGNSA.

The CDR3 DNA follows: TGTGCCAGCAGCTCAAGTACGTCAGGGGTTGGGGCTTTCTTT. Residues: CASSSSTSGVGAFF. The chain uses TRBV13 and TRBJ1-1; weak D call: TRBD1 (6 bases). The CDR3 is made up of 14 amino acids. V was clipped by 4 bases and J by 11 bases, with 20 bases between them. Germline loops: CDR1 PRHDT, CDR2 FYEKMQ (reference sequence).

The chain combines TRBV7-3 with TRBJ2-2; TRBD2 agrees at 7 bases. With 2 bases clipped from V and 4 bases from J, the junction kept 7 bases outside the gene matches. CDR1 and CDR2 (germline): SGHTA, FQGTGA. This CDR3 is built from 16 residues. This CDR3 reads CASSLPGREGTGELFF. CDR3 nucleotides: TGTGCCAGCAGCTTACCAGGCAGGGAGGGCACCGGGGAGCTGTTTTTT.

The chain has TRBV20-1 and TRBJ2-4, with D possibly matching TRBD2 (5 bases). The CDR3 loop spans 11 amino acids. Germline assignment: CDR1 DFQATT and CDR2 SNEGSKA (reference sequence). CDR3 in amino acids: CSPRAENIQYF. DNA of the CDR3: TGCAGCCCGCGGGCAGAAAACATTCAGTACTTC.

The table lists this clone with a count of one. The rearrangement links TRBV4-1 to TRBJ1-1; perhaps TRBD1 as D (6 bases). Germline V gene data show CDR1 as MGHRA and CDR2 as YSYEKL. The V gene lost 0 bases and the J gene lost 0 bases, with 14 bases spanning the gap. This CDR3 contains 17 residues. The DNA of the CDR3 is TGCGCCAGCAGCCAAGATCCCGGACAGCAAATGAACACTGAAGCTTTCTTT. This codes for CASSQDPGQQMNTEAFF.

The chain recombines TRBV9 with TRBJ1-1; D gene ambiguous. V lost 2 bases and J lost 8, with 16 bases in between. CDR1 and CDR2 from the germline V gene are SGDLS and YYNGEE. The CDR3 is 14 amino acids. CDR3 residues: CASSVGDMGREAFF. DNA of the CDR3: TGTGCCAGCAGCGTCGGGGATATGGGCAGGGAAGCTTTCTTT.

The CDR3 spells CASSLGGGEKLFF. For the CDR3, the DNA is TGTGCCAGCAGCTTGGGCGGCGGAGAAAAACTGTTTTTT. V gene TRBV5-8 combines with J gene TRBJ1-4; no definite D call. Germline assignment: CDR1 SGHTS and CDR2 YDEGEE. The V gene lost 0 bases and the J gene lost 8 bases, with 8 bases spanning the gap. This CDR3 comprises 13 residues. The complete variable domain, with remaining parts taken from reference TRBV5-8 and TRBJ1-4, reads EAGVTQSPTHLIKTRGQQATLRCSPISGHTSVYWYQQALGLGLQFLLWYDEGEERNRGNFPPRFSGRQFPNYSSELNVNALELEDSALYLCASSLGGGEKLFFGSGTQLSVL.

This chain's CDR3 is CASSFGQPLRGYTF. For the CDR3, the DNA is TGTGCCAGCAGCTTTGGACAGCCCTTGAGGGGCTACACCTTC. The V and J genes are TRBV5-6 and TRBJ1-2; D possibly corresponds to TRBD1 (6 bases). CDR1 and CDR2 from the germline V gene are SGHDT and YYEEEE. This CDR3 region has 14 residues. V was shortened by 2 bases and J by 8 bases, with 16 bases between the two germline ends.

The chain is built from TRBV10-3 and TRBJ1-2, with a tentative D call TRBD1 (6 bases). This CDR3 has 15 residues. The ends were cut back, 0 bases at V and 2 bases at J, with 10 bases in the middle. CDR1 is ENHRY, CDR2 SYGVKD, per germline. CDR3 nucleotides: TGTGCCATCAGTGAGTCGGCAGGGGCCAACTATGGCTACACCTTC. Residues: CAISESAGANYGYTF.

The CDR3 here is CASSPPPGDRDYEQYF. In DNA, the CDR3 is TGTGCCAGCAGCCCCCCCCCGGGGGACAGGGACTACGAGCAGTACTTC. J is TRBJ2-7 and V is TRBV21-1; TRBD1, as called in the table, went unchecked against the DNA. TRBV21-1 is termed a pseudogene. CDR3 length: 16 amino acids.

The chain has TRBV6-4 and TRBJ2-1; TRBD2 matches 12 bases. Trimming removed 4 bases from V and 8 bases from J; junction bases left unmatched: 9. Germline V gene lookup returns CDR1 MRHNA and CDR2 SNTAGT. CDR3 size: 16 residues. The CDR3 DNA follows: TGTGCCAGCAGTGCCCGTGGACTAGCGGGAATCGATGAGCAGTTCTTC. Encoded protein: CASSARGLAGIDEQFF.

This chain links TRBV6-5 with TRBJ1-2, with D possibly TRBD1 on 6 matching bases. CDR3 length equals 15 residues. Germline V lookup: CDR1 MNHEY, CDR2 SVGAGI. V dropped 6 bases and J dropped 4 bases, with 18 bases sitting between them. The CDR3 DNA sequence: TGTGCCAGCAGAGCCACTACAGGGTATGGCTATGGCTACACCTTC. Protein: CASRATTGYGYGYTF.

The chain links TRBV7-6 to TRBJ1-1; D ambiguous. The CDR3 is 14 amino acids. CDR1 and CDR2 (germline): SGHVS, FNYEAQ. The germline V and J ends were trimmed by 5 bases and 1 base, with 11 bases remaining between them. CDR3 region: CASSRDTTNTEAFF. CDR3 DNA sequence: TGTGCCAGCAGCCGAGACACGACGAACACTGAAGCTTTCTTT.

The V and J genes are TRBV28 and TRBJ1-5; D remains unclear. V lost 5 bases to trimming and J lost 1 base, with 12 bases between them. Germline CDR1 is MDHEN and CDR2 is SYDVKM. This CDR3 has 15 amino acids. The chain's CDR3 is CASSRRRWSNQPQHF. Here the CDR3 DNA reads TGTGCCAGCAGTCGGAGGAGATGGAGCAATCAGCCCCAGCATTTT.

The rearrangement uses TRBV27 and TRBJ2-5; 12 bases match TRBD1. The length of the CDR3 is 15 residues. Germline-derived CDR1 and CDR2 are MNHEY and SMNVEV (reference sequence). J was trimmed by 5 bases and V by 5 bases; bases with no gene match: 6. CDR3 residues: CASSLRDRGRETQYF. CDR3 in DNA: TGTGCCAGCAGTCTCCGGGACAGGGGGCGGGAGACCCAGTACTTC.

The chain couples TRBV7-9 to TRBJ1-3; TRBD1 is a possible D gene (6 bases). The germline CDR1 and CDR2 sequences are SEHNR and FQNEAQ (reference sequence). V lost 2 bases and J lost 0, with 11 bases in between. CDR3 length: 16 amino acids. CDR3 region: CASSLLKGGSGNTIYF. DNA of the CDR3: TGTGCCAGCAGCTTACTTAAAGGGGGCTCTGGAAACACCATATATTTT.

This chain uses TRBV6-5 with TRBJ1-2, with D uncertain. There are 13 residues in the CDR3. V lost 2 bases, J lost 5 bases, and 9 bases lay in between. Germline V gene sequence: CDR1 MNHEY, CDR2 SVGAGI. CDR3 DNA sequence: TGTGCCAGCAGTTACCCCCTCTGTTATGGCTACACCTTC. Its protein product is CASSYPLCYGYTF.